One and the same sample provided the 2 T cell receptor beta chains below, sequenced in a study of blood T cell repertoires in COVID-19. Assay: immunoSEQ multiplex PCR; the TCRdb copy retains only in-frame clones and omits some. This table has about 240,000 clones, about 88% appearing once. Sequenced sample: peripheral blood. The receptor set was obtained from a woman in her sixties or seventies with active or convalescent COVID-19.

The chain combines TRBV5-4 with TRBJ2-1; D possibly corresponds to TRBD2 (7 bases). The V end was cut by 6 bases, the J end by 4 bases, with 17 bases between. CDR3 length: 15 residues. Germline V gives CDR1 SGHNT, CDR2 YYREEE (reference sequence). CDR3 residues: CASKSGGRGYNEQFF. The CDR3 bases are TGTGCCAGCAAATCCGGGGGGCGAGGTTACAATGAGCAGTTCTTC.

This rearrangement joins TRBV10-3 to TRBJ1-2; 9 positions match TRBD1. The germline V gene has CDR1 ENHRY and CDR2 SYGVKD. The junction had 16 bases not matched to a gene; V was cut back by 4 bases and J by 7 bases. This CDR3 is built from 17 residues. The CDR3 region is CAISAQTGGLSPRGYTF. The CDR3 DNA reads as TGTGCCATCAGTGCTCAGACAGGGGGACTTTCTCCGCGTGGCTACACCTTC.